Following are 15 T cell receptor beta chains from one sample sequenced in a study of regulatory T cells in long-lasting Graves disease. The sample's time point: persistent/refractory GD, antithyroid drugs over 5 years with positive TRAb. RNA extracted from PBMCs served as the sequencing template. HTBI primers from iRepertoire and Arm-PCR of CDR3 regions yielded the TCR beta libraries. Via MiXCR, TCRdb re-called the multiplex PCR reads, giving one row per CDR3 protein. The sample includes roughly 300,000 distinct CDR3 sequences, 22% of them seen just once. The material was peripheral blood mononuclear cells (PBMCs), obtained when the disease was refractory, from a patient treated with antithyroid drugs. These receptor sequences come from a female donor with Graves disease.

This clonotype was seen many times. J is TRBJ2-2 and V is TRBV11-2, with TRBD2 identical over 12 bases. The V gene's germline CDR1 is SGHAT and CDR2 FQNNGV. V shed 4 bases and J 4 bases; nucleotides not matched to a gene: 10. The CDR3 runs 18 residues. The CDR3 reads CASSSLLAGGLGTGELFF. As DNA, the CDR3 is TGTGCCAGCAGCTCCCTCCTAGCGGGAGGGTTGGGCACCGGGGAGCTGTTTTTT.

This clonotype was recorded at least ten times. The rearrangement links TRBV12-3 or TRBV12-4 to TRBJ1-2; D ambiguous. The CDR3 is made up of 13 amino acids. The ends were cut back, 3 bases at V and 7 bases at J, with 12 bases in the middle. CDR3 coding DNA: TGTGCCAGCAGTTTTCTAGAGATCTCTGGCTACACCTTC. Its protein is CASSFLEISGYTF.

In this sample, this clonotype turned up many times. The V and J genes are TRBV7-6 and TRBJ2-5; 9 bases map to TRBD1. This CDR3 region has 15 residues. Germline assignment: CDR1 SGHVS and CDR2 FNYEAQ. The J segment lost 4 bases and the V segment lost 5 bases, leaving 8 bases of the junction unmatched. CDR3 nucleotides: TGTGCCAGCAGCCAGGGACAGGGAGGGGGAGAGACCCAGTACTTC. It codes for CASSQGQGGGETQYF.

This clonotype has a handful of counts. The CDR3 region has the DNA TGTGCCAGCAGCCTTACAGGGGGCTGGGTCAATGAGCAGTTCTTC. Translating it yields CASSLTGGWVNEQFF. The V call is TRBV12-3 or TRBV12-4, the J call TRBJ2-1; 9 positions match TRBD1. This CDR3 contains 15 residues. V dropped 6 bases and J dropped 6; count of bases not matched to a gene: 9.

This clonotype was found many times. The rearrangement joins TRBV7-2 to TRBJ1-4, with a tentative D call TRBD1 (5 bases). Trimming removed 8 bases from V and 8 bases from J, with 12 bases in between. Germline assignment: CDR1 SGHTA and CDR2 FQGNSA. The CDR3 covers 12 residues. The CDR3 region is CASAGGGEKLFF. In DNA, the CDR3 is TGTGCCAGCGCGGGGGGAGGAGAAAAACTGTTTTTT.

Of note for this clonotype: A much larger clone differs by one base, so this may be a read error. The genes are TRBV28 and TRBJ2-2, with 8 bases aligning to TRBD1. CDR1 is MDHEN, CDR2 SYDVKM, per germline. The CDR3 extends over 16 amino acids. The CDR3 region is CASSSPGQANTRELFF. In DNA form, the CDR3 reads TGTGCCAGCAGTTCTCCGGGACAGGCGAACACCAGGGAGCTGTTTTTT.

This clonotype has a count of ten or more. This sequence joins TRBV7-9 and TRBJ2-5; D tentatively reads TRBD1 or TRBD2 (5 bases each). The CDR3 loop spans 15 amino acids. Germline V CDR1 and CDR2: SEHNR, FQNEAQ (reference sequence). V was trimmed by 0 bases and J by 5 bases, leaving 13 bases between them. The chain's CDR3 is CASSLAGPYLETQYF. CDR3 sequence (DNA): TGTGCCAGCAGCTTAGCGGGACCATATTTGGAGACCCAGTACTTC.

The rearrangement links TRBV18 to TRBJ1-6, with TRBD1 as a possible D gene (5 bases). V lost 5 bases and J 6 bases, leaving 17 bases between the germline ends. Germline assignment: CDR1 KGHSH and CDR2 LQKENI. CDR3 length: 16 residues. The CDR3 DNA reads TGTGCCAGCTCAGCGACAGAGCGTGCGGCTAATTCACCCCTCCACTTT. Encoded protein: CASSATERAANSPLHF.

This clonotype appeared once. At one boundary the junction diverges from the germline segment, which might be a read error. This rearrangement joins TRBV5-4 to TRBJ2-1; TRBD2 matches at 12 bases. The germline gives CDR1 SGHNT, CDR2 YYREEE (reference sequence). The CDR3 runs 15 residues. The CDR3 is CTSSRLAGEWNEQFF. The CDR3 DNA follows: TGTACCAGCAGCCGACTAGCGGGAGAATGGAATGAGCAGTTCTTC.

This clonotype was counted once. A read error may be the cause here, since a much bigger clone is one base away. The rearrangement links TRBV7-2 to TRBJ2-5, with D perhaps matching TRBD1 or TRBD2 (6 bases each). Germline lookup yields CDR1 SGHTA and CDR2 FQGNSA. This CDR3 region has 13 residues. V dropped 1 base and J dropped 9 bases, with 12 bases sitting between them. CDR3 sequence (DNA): TGTGCCAGCAGCTTAGGCAGGAGGGGGGCCCAGTACTTC. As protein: CASSLGRRGAQYF.

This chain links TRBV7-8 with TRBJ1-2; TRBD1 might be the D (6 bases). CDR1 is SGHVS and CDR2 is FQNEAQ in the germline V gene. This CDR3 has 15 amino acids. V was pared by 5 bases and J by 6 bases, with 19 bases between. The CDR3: CASSPEGGWIDGYTF. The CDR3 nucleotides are TGTGCCAGCAGCCCCGAGGGGGGATGGATCGATGGCTACACCTTC.

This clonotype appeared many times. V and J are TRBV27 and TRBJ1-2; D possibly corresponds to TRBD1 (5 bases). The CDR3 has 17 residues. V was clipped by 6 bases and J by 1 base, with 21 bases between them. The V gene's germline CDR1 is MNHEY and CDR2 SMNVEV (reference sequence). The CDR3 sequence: CASRSSLRALVNYGYTF. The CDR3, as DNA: TGTGCCAGCAGATCCTCCCTCAGGGCTCTAGTTAACTATGGCTACACCTTC.

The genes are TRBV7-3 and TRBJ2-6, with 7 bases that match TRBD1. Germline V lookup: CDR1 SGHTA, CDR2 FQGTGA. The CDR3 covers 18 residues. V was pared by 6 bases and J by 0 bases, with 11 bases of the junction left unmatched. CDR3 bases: TGTGCCAGCAGACCACCGGGACAGAGCAGCTCTGGGGCCAACGTCCTGACTTTC. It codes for CASRPPGQSSSGANVLTF.

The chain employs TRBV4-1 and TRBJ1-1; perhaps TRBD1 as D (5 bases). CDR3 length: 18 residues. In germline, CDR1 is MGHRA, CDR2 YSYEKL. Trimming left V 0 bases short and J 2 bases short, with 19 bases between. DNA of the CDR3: TGCGCCAGCAGCCAAGATTGGATCGGGGGGGGTCTTAACACTGAAGCTTTCTTT. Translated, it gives CASSQDWIGGGLNTEAFF.

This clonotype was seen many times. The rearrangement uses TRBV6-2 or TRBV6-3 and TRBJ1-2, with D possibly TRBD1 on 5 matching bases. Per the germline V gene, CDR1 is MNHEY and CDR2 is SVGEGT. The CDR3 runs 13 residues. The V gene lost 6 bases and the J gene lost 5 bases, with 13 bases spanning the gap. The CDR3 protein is CASRKETAYGYTF. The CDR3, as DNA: TGTGCCAGCAGAAAAGAGACAGCTTATGGCTACACCTTC.